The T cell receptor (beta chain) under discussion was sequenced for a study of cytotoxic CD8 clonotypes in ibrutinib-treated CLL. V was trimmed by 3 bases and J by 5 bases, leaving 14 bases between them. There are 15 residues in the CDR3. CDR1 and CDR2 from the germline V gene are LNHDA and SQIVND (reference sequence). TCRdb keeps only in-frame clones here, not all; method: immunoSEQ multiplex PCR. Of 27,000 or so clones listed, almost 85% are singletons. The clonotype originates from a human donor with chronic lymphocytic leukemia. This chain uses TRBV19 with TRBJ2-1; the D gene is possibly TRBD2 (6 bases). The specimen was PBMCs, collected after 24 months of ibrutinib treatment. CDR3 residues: CASSIQGGQDNEQFF. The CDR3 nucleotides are TGTGCCAGTAGTATCCAGGGAGGTCAGGACAATGAGCAGTTCTTC.